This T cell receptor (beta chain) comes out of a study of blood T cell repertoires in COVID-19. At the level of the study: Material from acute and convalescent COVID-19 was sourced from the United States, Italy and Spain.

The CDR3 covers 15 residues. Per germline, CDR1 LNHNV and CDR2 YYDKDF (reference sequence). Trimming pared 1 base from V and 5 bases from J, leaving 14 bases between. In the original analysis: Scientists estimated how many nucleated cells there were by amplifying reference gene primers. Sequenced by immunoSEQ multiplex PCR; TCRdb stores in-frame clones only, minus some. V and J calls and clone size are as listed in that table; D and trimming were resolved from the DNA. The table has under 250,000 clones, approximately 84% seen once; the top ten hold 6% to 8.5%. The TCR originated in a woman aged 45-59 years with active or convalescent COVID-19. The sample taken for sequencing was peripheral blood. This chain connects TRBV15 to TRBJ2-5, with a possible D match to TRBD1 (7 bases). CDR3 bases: TGTGCCACCAGCAGAGCCCAGGGGGGAAGGGAGACCCAGTACTTC. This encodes CATSRAQGGRETQYF. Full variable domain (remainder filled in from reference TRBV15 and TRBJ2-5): DAMVIQNPRYQVTQFGKPVTLSCSQTLNHNVMYWYQQKSSQAPKLLFHYYDKDFNNEADTPDNFQSRRPNTSFCFLDIRSPGLGDTAMYLCATSRAQGGRETQYFGPGTRLLVL.